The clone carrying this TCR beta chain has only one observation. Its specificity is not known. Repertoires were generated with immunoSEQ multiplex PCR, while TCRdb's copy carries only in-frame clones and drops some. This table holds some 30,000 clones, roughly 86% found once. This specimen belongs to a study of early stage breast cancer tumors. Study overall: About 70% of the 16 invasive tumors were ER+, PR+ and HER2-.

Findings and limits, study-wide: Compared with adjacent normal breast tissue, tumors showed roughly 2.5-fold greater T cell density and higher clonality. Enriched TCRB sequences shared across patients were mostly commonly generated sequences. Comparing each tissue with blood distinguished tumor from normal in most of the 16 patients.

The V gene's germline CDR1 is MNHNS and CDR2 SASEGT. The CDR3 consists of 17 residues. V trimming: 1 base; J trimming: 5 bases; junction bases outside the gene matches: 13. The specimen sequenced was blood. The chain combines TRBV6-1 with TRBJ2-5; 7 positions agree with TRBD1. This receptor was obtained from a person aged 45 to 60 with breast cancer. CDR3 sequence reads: CASSEGRDRFVLETQYF. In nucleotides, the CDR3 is TGTGCCAGCAGTGAAGGTAGGGACAGATTCGTCCTCGAGACCCAGTACTTC.